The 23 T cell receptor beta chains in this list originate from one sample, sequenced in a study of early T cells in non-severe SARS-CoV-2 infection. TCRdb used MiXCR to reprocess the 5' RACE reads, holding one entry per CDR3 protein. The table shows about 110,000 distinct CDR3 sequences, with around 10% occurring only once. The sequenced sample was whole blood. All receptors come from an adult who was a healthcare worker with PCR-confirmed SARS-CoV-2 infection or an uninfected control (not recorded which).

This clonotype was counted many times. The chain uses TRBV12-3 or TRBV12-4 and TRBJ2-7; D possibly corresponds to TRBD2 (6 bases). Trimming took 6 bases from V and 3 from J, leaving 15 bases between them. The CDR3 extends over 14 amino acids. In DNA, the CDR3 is TGTGCCAGCAGCTTCGGGGGAGGACTCTACGAGCAGTACTTC. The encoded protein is CASSFGGGLYEQYF.

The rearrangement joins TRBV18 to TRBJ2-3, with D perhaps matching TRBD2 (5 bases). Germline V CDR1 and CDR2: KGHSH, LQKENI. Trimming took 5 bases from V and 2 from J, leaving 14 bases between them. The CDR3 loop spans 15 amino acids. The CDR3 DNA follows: TGTGCCAGCTCATCCGGGATTCTGCCCACAGATACGCAGTATTTT. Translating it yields CASSSGILPTDTQYF.

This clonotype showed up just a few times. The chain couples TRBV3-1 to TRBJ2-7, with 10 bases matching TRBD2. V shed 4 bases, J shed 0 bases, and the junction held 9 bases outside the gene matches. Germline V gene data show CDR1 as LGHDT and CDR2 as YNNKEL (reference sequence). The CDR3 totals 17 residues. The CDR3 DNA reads TGTGCCAGCAGCCCAAGCGGGCTAGCGGGAGTCTCCTACGAGCAGTACTTC. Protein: CASSPSGLAGVSYEQYF.

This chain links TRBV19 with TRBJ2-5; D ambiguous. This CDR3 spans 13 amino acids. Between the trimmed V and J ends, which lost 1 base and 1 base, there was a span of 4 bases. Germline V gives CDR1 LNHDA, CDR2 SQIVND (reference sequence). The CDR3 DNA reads TGTGCCAGTAGTATAGGGCTCCAAGAGACCCAGTACTTC. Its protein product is CASSIGLQETQYF.

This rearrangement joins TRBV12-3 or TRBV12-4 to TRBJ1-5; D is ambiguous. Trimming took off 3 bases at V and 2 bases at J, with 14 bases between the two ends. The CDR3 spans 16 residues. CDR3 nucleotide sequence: TGTGCCAGCAGTTTCGATGACGGCGGGGGCAATCAGCCCCAGCATTTT. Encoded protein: CASSFDDGGGNQPQHF.

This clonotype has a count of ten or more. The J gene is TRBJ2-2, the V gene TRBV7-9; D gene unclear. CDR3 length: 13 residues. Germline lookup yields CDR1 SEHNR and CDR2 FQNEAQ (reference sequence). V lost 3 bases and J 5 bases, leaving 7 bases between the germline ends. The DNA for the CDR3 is TGTGCCAGCAGCTTGGCCCCGACCGGGGAGCTGTTTTTT. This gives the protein CASSLAPTGELFF.

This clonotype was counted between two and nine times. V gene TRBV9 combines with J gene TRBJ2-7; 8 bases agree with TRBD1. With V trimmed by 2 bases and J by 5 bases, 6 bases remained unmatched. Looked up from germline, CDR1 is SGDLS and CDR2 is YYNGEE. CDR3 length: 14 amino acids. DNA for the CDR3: TGTGCCAGCAGCGTGAACAGGGGGGCCGACGAGCAGTACTTC. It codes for CASSVNRGADEQYF.

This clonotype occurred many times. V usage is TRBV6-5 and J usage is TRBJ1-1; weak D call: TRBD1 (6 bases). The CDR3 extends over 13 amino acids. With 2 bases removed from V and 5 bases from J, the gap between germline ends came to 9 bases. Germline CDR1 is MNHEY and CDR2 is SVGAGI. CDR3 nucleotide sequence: TGTGCCAGCAGTTACCCACAGGGTACTGAAGCTTTCTTT. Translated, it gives CASSYPQGTEAFF.

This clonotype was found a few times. CDR3 sequence (DNA): TGTGCCAGCAGCAAGCAGGTTCAGCAAGAGACCCAGTACTTC. As protein: CASSKQVQQETQYF. The chain employs TRBV7-6 and TRBJ2-5; D is ambiguous. Germline CDR1 SGHVS, CDR2 FNYEAQ. The CDR3 sequence is 14 residues long. V dropped 5 bases and J dropped 2 bases, with 12 bases sitting between them. Full variable domain (remainder filled in from reference TRBV7-6 and TRBJ2-5): GAGVSQSPRYKVTKRGQDVALRCDPISGHVSLYWYRQALGQGPEFLTYFNYEAQQDKSGLPNDRFSAERPEGSISTLTIQRTEQRDSAMYRCASSKQVQQETQYFGPGTRLLVL.

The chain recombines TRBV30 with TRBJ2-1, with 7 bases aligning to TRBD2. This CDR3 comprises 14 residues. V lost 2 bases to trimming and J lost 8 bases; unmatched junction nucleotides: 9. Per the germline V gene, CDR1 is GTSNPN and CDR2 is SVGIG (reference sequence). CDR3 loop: CAWSPSIRGDEQFF. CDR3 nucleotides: TGTGCCTGGAGTCCAAGTATCCGGGGGGATGAGCAGTTCTTC.

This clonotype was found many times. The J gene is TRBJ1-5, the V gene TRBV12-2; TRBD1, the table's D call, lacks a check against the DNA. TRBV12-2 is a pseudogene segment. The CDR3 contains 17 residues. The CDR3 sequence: CASRPYRDRGSNQPQHF. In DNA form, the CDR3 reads TGTGCAAGTCGCCCATACCGGGACAGGGGAAGCAATCAGCCCCAGCATTTT.

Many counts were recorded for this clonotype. CDR3 nucleotides: TGTGCCAGCAGTTACTCGACGGACCCTGAACGCTATAATTCACCCCTCCACTTT. This encodes CASSYSTDPERYNSPLHF. The rearrangement uses TRBV6-5 and TRBJ1-6; no clear D gene. Germline values: CDR1 MNHEY, CDR2 SVGAGI. V was cut by 0 bases and J by 3 bases, with 15 bases left in between. The CDR3 consists of 18 residues.

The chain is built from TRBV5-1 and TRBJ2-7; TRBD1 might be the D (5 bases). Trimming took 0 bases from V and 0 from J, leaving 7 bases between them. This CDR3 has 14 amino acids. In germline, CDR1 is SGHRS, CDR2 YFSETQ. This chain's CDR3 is CASSLETVSYEQYF. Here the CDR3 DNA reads TGCGCCAGCAGCTTGGAGACAGTCTCCTACGAGCAGTACTTC.

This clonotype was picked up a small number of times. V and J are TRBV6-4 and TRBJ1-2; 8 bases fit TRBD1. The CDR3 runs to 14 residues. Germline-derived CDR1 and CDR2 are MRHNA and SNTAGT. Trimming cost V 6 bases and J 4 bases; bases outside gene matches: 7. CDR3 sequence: CASRPGTGFYGYTF. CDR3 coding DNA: TGTGCCAGCAGACCCGGGACAGGCTTCTATGGCTACACCTTC.

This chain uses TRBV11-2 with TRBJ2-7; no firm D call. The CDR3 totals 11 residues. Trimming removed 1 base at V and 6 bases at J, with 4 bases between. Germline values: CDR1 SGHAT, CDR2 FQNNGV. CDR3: CASSLVVEQYF. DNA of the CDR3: TGTGCCAGCAGCTTAGTTGTCGAGCAGTACTTC.

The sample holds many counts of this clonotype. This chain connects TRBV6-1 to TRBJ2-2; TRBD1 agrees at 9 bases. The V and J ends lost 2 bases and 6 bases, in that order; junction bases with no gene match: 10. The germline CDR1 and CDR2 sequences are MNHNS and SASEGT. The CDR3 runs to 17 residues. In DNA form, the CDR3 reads TGTGCCAGCAGTGAAATGGGCTGGGACAGGGTGGCCGGGGAGCTGTTTTTT. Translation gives CASSEMGWDRVAGELFF.

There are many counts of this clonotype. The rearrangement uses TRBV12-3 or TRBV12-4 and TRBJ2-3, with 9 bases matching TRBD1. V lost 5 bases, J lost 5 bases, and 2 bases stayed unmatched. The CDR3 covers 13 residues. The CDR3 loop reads CASSGDRVDTQYF. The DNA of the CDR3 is TGTGCCAGCAGTGGGGACAGGGTAGATACGCAGTATTTT.

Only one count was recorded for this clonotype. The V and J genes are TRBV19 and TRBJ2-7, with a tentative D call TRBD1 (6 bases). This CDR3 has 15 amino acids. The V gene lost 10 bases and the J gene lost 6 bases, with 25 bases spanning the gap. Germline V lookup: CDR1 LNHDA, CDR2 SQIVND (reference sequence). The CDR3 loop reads CANQWSLQGQGEQYF. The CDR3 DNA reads TGTGCCAATCAGTGGAGCTTGCAGGGGCAGGGCGAGCAGTACTTC.

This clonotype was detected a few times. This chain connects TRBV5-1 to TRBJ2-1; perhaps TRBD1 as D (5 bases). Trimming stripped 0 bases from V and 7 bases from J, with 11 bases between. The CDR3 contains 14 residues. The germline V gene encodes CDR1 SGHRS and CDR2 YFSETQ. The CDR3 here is CASSLGRVRNEQFF. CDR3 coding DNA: TGCGCCAGCAGCTTGGGCAGGGTTCGAAATGAGCAGTTCTTC.

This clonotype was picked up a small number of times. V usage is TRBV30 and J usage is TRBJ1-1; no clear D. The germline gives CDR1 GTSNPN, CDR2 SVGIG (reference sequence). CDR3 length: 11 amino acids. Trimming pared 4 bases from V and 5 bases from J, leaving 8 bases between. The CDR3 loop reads CAWIGWTEAFF. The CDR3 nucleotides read TGTGCCTGGATCGGTTGGACTGAAGCTTTCTTT.

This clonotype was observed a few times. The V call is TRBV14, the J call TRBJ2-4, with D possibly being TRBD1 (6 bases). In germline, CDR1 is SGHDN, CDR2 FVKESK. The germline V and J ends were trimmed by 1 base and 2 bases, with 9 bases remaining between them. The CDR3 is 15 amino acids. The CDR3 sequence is CASSQAGTTKNIQYF. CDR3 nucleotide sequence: TGTGCCAGCAGCCAAGCCGGGACAACCAAAAACATTCAGTACTTC.

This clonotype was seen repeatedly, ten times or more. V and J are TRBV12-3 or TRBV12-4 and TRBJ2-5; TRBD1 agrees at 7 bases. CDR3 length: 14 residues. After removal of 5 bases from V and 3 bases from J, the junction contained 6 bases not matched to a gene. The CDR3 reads CASSPSGTEETQYF. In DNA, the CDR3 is TGTGCCAGCAGTCCTAGTGGGACAGAAGAGACCCAGTACTTC.

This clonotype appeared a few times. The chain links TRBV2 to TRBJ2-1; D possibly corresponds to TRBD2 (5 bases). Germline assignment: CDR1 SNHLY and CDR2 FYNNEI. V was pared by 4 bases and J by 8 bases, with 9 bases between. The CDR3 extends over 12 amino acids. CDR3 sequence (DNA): TGTGCCAGCAGTGTGTCAGCGGATGAGCAGTTCTTC. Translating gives CASSVSADEQFF.